Sequencing of this T cell receptor beta chain was carried out in a study of blood T cell repertoires in COVID-19. Overall study context: There were acute and convalescent COVID-19 samples, and they came from the United States, Italy and Spain.

V was shortened by 1 base and J by 5 bases, with 9 bases between the two germline ends. CDR1 is SGHTA, CDR2 FQGTGA, per germline. The CDR3 consists of 13 residues. Sequenced by immunoSEQ multiplex PCR; TCRdb stores in-frame clones only, minus some. The repertoire consists of about 45,000 clones, with over 80% occurring once and the leading ten covering roughly 8.2%. J is TRBJ2-7 and V is TRBV7-3, with D maybe TRBD1 (5 bases). The TCR comes from an elderly man in a cohort sampled during active COVID-19. Material for sequencing was peripheral blood. The CDR3 sequence is CASSLRQGNEQYF. The DNA of the CDR3 is TGTGCCAGCAGCTTAAGGCAGGGAAACGAGCAGTACTTC. Complete variable domain (other parts from reference TRBV7-3 and TRBJ2-7): GAGVSQTPSNKVTEKGKYVELRCDPISGHTALYWYRQSLGQGPEFLIYFQGTGAADDSGLPNDRFFAVRPEGSVSTLKIQRTERGDSAVYLCASSLRQGNEQYFGPGTRLTVT.